This is a list of T cell receptor beta chains from one sample in a study of T cells in Graves' hyperthyroidism and ophthalmopathy. TCRdb passed the multiplex PCR reads through MiXCR, listing each CDR3 protein once. The table has more than 300,000 distinct CDR3 sequences, roughly 18% seen once. Input material: blood. Every receptor here comes from a man between 18 and 29 years old with Graves' ophthalmopathy. Both conserved end residues are trimmed from each CDR3. Clone size, where shown, is once, few, many, or a class for clones that have expanded.

CDR3aa	abundance	v_gene	j_gene
ASSQGHGPGGGEKLF	NA	TRBV4-1	TRBJ1-4
SAMRELLHGYT	NA	TRBV20-1	TRBJ1-2
ATMPGVGTDTQY	NA	TRBV24-1	TRBJ2-3
ASSLAGDQPQH	many	TRBV7-8	TRBJ1-5
ASSGQGGRQTQY	many	TRBV7-8	TRBJ2-5
ASSPVLRASSYEQY	NA	TRBV3-1	TRBJ2-7
ASTPASTDTQY	many	TRBV12-3/TRBV12-4	TRBJ2-3
ASSTLDKAF	many	TRBV12-3/TRBV12-4	TRBJ1-1
AGSPPRTGFDEQF	NA	TRBV7-9	TRBJ2-1
ASSSVGLGETQY	NA	TRBV9	TRBJ2-5
ASISGQGPKGTQY	many	TRBV6-1	TRBJ2-5
ASSLVFTDTQY	many	TRBV13	TRBJ2-3